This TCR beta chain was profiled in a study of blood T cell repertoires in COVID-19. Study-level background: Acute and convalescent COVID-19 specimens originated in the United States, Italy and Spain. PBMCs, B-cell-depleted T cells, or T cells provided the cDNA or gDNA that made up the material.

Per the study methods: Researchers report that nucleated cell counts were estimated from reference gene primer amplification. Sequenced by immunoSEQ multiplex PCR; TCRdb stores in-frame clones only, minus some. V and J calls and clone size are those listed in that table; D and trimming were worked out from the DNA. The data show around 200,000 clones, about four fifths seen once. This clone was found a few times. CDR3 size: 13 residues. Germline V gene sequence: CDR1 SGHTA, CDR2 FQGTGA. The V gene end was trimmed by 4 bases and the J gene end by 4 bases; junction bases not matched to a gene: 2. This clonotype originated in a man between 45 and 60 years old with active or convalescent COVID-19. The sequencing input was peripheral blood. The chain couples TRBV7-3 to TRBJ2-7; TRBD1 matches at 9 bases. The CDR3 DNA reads TGTGCCAGCAGCTCCGGGACAGGGTACGAGCAGTACTTC. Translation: CASSSGTGYEQYF.